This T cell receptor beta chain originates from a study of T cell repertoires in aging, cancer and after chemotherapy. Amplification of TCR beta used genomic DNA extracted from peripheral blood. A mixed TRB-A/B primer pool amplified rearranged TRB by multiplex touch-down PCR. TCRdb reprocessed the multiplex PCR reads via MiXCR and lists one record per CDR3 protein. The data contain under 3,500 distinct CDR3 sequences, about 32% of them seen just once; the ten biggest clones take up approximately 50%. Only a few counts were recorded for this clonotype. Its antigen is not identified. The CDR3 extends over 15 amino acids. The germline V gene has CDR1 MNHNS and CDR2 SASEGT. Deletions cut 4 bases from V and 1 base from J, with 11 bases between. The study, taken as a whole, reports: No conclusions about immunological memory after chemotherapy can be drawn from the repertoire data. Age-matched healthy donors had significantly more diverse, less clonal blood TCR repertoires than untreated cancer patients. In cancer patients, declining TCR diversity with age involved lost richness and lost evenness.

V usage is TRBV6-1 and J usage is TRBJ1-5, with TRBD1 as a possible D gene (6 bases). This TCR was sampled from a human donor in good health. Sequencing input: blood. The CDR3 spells CASSGGGGSNQPQHF. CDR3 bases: TGTGCCAGCAGTGGAGGGGGAGGGAGCAATCAGCCCCAGCATTTT.